A single sample gave rise to the 21 T cell receptor beta chains below, sequenced in a study of T cell responses to AZD1222 COVID-19 vaccine. Assay used: immunoSEQ multiplex PCR; TCRdb lists only in-frame clones, some missing. The sample lists 150,000 or so clones; roughly 94% were seen once. This sample comprised peripheral blood, obtained on day 0 of AZD1222 vaccination. The source of these receptors is an adult in good health.

The chain is built from TRBV30 and TRBJ1-6; a possible D gene is TRBD1 (5 bases). Germline CDR1 and CDR2: GTSNPN and SVGIG (reference sequence). The CDR3 has 13 amino acids. Trimming took 5 bases from V and 14 from J, leaving 19 bases between them. CDR3 loop: CAWHSRRTRSLHF. The CDR3 DNA sequence: TGTGCCTGGCACAGCCGGAGGACACGGTCCCTCCACTTT. The full variable domain, completed using reference TRBV30 and TRBJ1-6, is SQTIHQWPATLVQPVGSPLSLECTVEGTSNPNLYWYRQAAGRGLQLLFYSVGIGQISSEVPQNLSASRPQDRQFILSSKKLLLSDSGFYLCAWHSRRTRSLHFGNGTRLTVT.

The rearrangement links TRBV19 to TRBJ2-2; D is perhaps TRBD1 or TRBD2 (6 bases each). Germline V gives CDR1 LNHDA, CDR2 SQIVND (reference sequence). V lost 8 bases and J lost 5, with 18 bases in between. The CDR3 is 15 residues long. CDR3 sequence reads: CASGDWGAYTGELFF. CDR3 coding DNA: TGTGCCAGTGGGGACTGGGGGGCCTATACCGGGGAGCTGTTTTTT.

This chain uses TRBV27 with TRBJ1-5, with D possibly matching TRBD1 (6 bases). V was pared by 8 bases and J by 3 bases, with 17 bases between. CDR3 length: 15 residues. Germline V gives CDR1 MNHEY, CDR2 SMNVEV (reference sequence). As DNA, the CDR3 is TGTGCCAGCCGGCCTGGGGGCTCTCTCAATCAGCCCCAGCATTTT. Amino acids: CASRPGGSLNQPQHF.

This clone was observed once. The DNA for the CDR3 is TGTGCCACCAAGGGGGGGGACGCGGGCTACACCTTC. This gives the protein CATKGGDAGYTF. The rearrangement uses TRBV19 and TRBJ1-2; a weak D match, TRBD1 (6 bases). Per germline, CDR1 LNHDA and CDR2 SQIVND (reference sequence). The CDR3 contains 12 residues. V dropped 10 bases and J dropped 8 bases, with 17 bases sitting between them.

The chain has TRBV19 and TRBJ2-7, with 8 bases matching TRBD2. After removal of 6 bases from V and 3 bases from J, the junction contained 7 bases not matched to a gene. Germline lookup yields CDR1 LNHDA and CDR2 SQIVND (reference sequence). The CDR3 extends over 14 amino acids. This chain's CDR3 is CASSTSGGSYEQYF. The CDR3 bases are TGTGCCAGTAGCACCAGCGGGGGCAGCTACGAGCAGTACTTC.

The chain links TRBV3-1 (or the pseudogene TRBV3-2) to TRBJ1-2, with 8 bases matching TRBD1. Germline CDR1 LGHDT, CDR2 YNNKEL (reference sequence). The CDR3 contains 16 residues. V gave up 0 bases and J gave up 2 bases; unmatched junction bases: 5. The CDR3 coding sequence is TGTGCCAGCAGCCAAGAATTGACAGGGGAGAACTATGGCTACACCTTC. This gives the protein CASSQELTGENYGYTF.

The chain uses TRBV4-2 and TRBJ2-5; 8 nucleotides match TRBD2. J was trimmed by 5 bases and V by 1 base; bases with no gene match: 12. The germline gives CDR1 LGHNA, CDR2 YNFKEQ. This CDR3 has 17 amino acids. The CDR3 sequence is CASSQGGLAGGGETQYF. CDR3 nucleotides: TGTGCCAGCAGCCAAGGGGGACTGGCGGGAGGAGGTGAGACCCAGTACTTC.

This chain's CDR3 is CASSYDQVLQETQYF. The CDR3 DNA follows: TGTGCCAGCAGCTATGACCAGGTCCTCCAAGAGACCCAGTACTTC. V is TRBV5-4 and J is TRBJ2-5, with no clear D. The CDR3 contains 15 residues. In germline, CDR1 is SGHNT, CDR2 YYREEE (reference sequence). V was cut by 3 bases and J by 1 base, with 13 bases left in between.

The CDR3 sequence is CAWSPGAANEQFF. The CDR3 nucleotides read TGTGCCTGGAGCCCGGGAGCCGCCAATGAGCAGTTCTTC. The chain employs TRBV30 and TRBJ2-1; a weak D match, TRBD2 (6 bases). Deletions cut 3 bases from V and 6 bases from J, with 12 bases between. This CDR3 has 13 amino acids. CDR1 is GTSNPN, CDR2 SVGIG, per germline (reference sequence).

The chain carries TRBV4-1 and TRBJ1-4; D gene uncertain. The CDR3 contains 13 residues. The ends were cut back, 4 bases at V and 8 bases at J, with 11 bases in the middle. Germline V gene data show CDR1 as MGHRA and CDR2 as YSYEKL. CDR3 nucleotides: TGCGCCAGCAGCCGAACGCCTGAAGAAAAACTGTTTTTT. This encodes CASSRTPEEKLFF.

The chain links TRBV2 to TRBJ2-2; no definite D call. This CDR3 is built from 16 residues. V shed 4 bases and J shed 4 bases, with 16 bases lying between them. Germline V lookup: CDR1 SNHLY, CDR2 FYNNEI. This chain's CDR3 is CASSVDGLGVTGELFF. The CDR3 nucleotides are TGTGCCAGCAGTGTTGACGGGCTAGGAGTCACCGGGGAGCTGTTTTTT.

The genes are TRBV4-2 and TRBJ1-1; TRBD1 matches at 7 bases. The ends lost 3 bases at V and 1 base at J; junction bases unmatched: 5. Germline CDR1 is LGHNA and CDR2 is YNFKEQ. This CDR3 comprises 15 residues. Here the CDR3 reads CASSQRQGWNTEAFF. CDR3 in DNA: TGTGCCAGCAGCCAGAGACAGGGCTGGAACACTGAAGCTTTCTTT.

The chain has TRBV28 and TRBJ1-4, with D possibly matching TRBD1 (6 bases). V gave up 6 bases and J gave up 0 bases, with 14 bases separating them. Germline V gene sequence: CDR1 MDHEN, CDR2 SYDVKM. The CDR3 has 16 amino acids. Here the CDR3 reads CASSPTGFTTNEKLFF. The CDR3, as DNA: TGTGCCAGCAGCCCCACAGGGTTTACAACTAATGAAAAACTGTTTTTT.

V usage is TRBV24-1 and J usage is TRBJ1-2, with D perhaps TRBD1 (5 bases). The CDR3 has 13 residues. Germline lookup yields CDR1 KGHDR and CDR2 SFDVKD. With 4 bases removed from V and 6 bases from J, the gap between germline ends came to 11 bases. CDR3 bases: TGTGCCACCAGTGACTACCTAGGGGATGGCTACACCTTC. Amino acids: CATSDYLGDGYTF.

As regards this clone: In the same sample, other DNA sequences code for this CDR3. This chain joins TRBV6-5 and TRBJ1-5; D uncertain. The ends were cut back, 2 bases at V and 1 base at J, with 6 bases in the middle. Germline CDR1 and CDR2: MNHEY and SVGAGI. The length of the CDR3 is 14 residues. CDR3 DNA: TGTGCCAGCAGTTACCGGCAGAGCAATCAGCCCCAGCATTTT. As protein: CASSYRQSNQPQHF.

The chain recombines TRBV18 with TRBJ1-5; TRBD1 is a possible D gene (6 bases). Germline CDR1 KGHSH, CDR2 LQKENI. The CDR3 totals 15 residues. Trimming took off 4 bases at V and 0 bases at J, with 10 bases between the two ends. CDR3 residues: CASSLTGFSNQPQHF. For the CDR3, the DNA is TGTGCCAGCTCACTTACAGGGTTTAGCAATCAGCCCCAGCATTTT.

The rearrangement uses TRBV11-2 and TRBJ2-7; 7 nucleotides match TRBD1. Germline V gene sequence: CDR1 SGHAT, CDR2 FQNNGV. The V gene end was trimmed by 6 bases and the J gene end by 2 bases; junction bases not matched to a gene: 10. The CDR3 has 15 amino acids. The CDR3 protein is CASRLTGITPYEQYF. For the CDR3, the DNA is TGTGCCAGCAGACTGACAGGGATTACACCCTACGAGCAGTACTTC.

The CDR3 spells CASSAEGGNTEAFF. The CDR3 nucleotides read TGTGCCAGCAGTGCTGAGGGGGGTAACACTGAAGCTTTCTTT. The chain recombines TRBV6-4 with TRBJ1-1, with D possibly being TRBD1 (6 bases). The V gene's germline CDR1 is MRHNA and CDR2 SNTAGT. With 4 bases removed from V and 2 bases from J, the gap between germline ends came to 11 bases. This CDR3 has 14 residues.

This clone appeared once. The V and J genes are TRBV27 and TRBJ2-1, with 8 bases fitting TRBD1. Germline CDR1 and CDR2: MNHEY and SMNVEV (reference sequence). Losses at the gene ends were 8 bases for V and 6 bases for J; bases not matched to a gene: 30. CDR3 size: 21 residues. The CDR3 region has the DNA TGTGCCAGCGTTGCGTGGGCATATTCTTCATCGGACAGGGTGGGTCCCAATGAGCAGTTCTTC. It encodes CASVAWAYSSSDRVGPNEQFF.

The chain carries TRBV10-3 and TRBJ2-7, with 7 bases lining up with TRBD1. The ends lost 6 bases at V and 3 bases at J; junction bases unmatched: 8. Germline CDR1 is ENHRY and CDR2 is SYGVKD. The CDR3 spans 14 residues. DNA of the CDR3: TGTGCCATCAGCACGACAGGGAAACTCTACGAGCAGTACTTC. Protein sequence: CAISTTGKLYEQYF.

The chain employs TRBV18 and TRBJ2-7; unclear D gene. In germline, CDR1 is KGHSH, CDR2 LQKENI. The CDR3 length is 13 residues. Trimming left V 0 bases short and J 7 bases short, with 10 bases between. The CDR3 sequence: CASSPPGLPEQYF. In nucleotides, the CDR3 is TGTGCCAGCTCACCACCAGGGCTCCCGGAGCAGTACTTC.